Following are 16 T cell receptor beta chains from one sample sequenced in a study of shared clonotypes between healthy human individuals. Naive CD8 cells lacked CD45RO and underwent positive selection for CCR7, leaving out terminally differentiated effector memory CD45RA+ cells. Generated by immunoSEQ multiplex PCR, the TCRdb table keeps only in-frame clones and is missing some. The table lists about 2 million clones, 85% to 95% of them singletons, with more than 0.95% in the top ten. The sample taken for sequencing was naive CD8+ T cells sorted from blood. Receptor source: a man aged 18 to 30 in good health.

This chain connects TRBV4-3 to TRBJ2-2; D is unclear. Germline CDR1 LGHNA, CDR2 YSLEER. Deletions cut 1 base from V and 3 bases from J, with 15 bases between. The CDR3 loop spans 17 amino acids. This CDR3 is CASSQVGSLAYTGELFF. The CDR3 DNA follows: TGCGCCAGCAGCCAAGTTGGATCTTTAGCTTACACCGGGGAGCTGTTTTTT.

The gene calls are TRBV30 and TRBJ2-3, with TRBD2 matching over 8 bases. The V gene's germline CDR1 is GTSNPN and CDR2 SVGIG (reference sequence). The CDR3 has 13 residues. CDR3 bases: TGTGCGCGAGGACTAGCAAAGACAGATACGCAGTATTTT. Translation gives CARGLAKTDTQYF. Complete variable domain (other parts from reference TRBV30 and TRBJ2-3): SQTIHQWPATLVQPVGSPLSLECTVEGTSNPNLYWYRQAAGRGLQLLFYSVGIGQISSEVPQNLSASRPQDRQFILSSKKLLLSDSGFYLCARGLAKTDTQYFGPGTRLTVL.

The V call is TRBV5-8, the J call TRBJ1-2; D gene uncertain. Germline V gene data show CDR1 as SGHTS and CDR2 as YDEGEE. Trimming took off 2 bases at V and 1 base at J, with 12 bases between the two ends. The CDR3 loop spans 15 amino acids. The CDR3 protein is CASSFGRWSNYGYTF. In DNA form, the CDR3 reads TGTGCCAGCAGCTTTGGCCGATGGAGTAACTATGGCTACACCTTC.

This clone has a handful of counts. The CDR3 loop is CAIPGAIAREQYF. The CDR3, as DNA: TGTGCCATCCCGGGAGCGATAGCCCGGGAGCAGTACTTC. This chain connects TRBV2 to TRBJ2-7, with TRBD2 as a possible D gene (6 bases). The germline CDR1 and CDR2 sequences are SNHLY and FYNNEI. The V and J ends lost 10 bases and 7 bases respectively, with 20 bases between them. The length of the CDR3 is 13 residues.

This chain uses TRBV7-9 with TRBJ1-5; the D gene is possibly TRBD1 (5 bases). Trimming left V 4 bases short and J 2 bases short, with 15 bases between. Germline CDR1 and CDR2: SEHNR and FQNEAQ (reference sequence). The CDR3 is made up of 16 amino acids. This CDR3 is CASSYGAKGGNQPQHF. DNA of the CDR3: TGTGCCAGCAGCTACGGGGCAAAAGGGGGCAATCAGCCCCAGCATTTT.

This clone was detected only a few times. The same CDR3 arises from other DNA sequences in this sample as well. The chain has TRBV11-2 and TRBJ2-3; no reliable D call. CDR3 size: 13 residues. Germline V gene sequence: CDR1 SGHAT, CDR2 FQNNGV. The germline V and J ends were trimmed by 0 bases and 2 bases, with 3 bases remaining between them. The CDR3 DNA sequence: TGTGCCAGCAGCTTAGAAAACACAGATACGCAGTATTTT. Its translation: CASSLENTDTQYF.

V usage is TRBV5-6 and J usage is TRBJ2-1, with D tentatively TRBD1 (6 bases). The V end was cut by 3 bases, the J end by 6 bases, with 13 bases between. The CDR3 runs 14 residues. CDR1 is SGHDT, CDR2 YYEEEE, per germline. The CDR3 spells CASSWWGPPNEQFF. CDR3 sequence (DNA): TGTGCCAGCAGCTGGTGGGGGCCCCCCAATGAGCAGTTCTTC.

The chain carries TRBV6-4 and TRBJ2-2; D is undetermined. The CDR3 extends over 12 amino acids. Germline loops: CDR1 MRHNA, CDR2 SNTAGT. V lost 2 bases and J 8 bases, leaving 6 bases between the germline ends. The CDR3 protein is CASSDPYGELFF. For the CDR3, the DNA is TGTGCCAGCAGTGACCCCTATGGGGAGCTGTTTTTT.

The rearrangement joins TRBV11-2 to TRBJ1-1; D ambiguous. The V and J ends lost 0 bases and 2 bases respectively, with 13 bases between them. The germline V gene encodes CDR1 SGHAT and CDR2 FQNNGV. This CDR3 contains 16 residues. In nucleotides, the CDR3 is TGTGCCAGCAGCTTAGATTTGGAGGGTGAAAACACTGAAGCTTTCTTT. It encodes CASSLDLEGENTEAFF.

The CDR3 DNA reads TGTGCCAGCAGTTGGGACAGAGAGAGGGGCACAGATACGCAGTATTTT. This gives the protein CASSWDRERGTDTQYF. V and J are TRBV2 and TRBJ2-3, with TRBD1 matching over 7 bases. With V trimmed by 5 bases and J by 1 base, 9 bases remained unmatched. In germline, CDR1 is SNHLY, CDR2 FYNNEI. The CDR3 sequence is 16 residues long.

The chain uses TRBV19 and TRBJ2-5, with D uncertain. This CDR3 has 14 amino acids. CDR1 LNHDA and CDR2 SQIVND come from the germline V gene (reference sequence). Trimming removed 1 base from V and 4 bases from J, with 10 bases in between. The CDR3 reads CASSIVEQPETQYF. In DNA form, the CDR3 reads TGTGCCAGTAGTATAGTTGAGCAACCAGAGACCCAGTACTTC.

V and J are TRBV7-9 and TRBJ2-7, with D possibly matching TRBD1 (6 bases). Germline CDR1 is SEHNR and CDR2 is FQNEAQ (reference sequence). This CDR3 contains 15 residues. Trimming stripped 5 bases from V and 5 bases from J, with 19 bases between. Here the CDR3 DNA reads TGTGCCAGCAGCACCTGGACAGCTAAAGCCCACGAGCAGTACTTC. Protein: CASSTWTAKAHEQYF.

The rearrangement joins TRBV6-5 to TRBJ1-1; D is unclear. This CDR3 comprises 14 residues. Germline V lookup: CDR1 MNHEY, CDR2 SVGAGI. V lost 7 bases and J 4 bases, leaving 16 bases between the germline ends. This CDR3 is CASIAGSAGTEAFF. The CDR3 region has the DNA TGTGCCAGCATCGCCGGTAGTGCGGGCACTGAAGCTTTCTTT.

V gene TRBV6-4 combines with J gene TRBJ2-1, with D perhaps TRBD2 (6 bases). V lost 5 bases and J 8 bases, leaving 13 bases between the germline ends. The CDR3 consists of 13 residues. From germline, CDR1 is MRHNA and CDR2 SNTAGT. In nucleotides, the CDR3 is TGTGCCAGCAGTCCTTTTTGGGGGGATGAGCAGTTCTTC. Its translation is CASSPFWGDEQFF.

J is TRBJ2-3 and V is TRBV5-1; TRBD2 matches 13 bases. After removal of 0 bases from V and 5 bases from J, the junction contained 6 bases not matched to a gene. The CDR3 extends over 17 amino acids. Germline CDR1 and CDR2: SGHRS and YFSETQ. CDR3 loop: CASSLALWTSGGDTQYF. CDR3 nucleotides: TGCGCCAGCAGCTTGGCCTTGTGGACTAGCGGGGGAGATACGCAGTATTTT.

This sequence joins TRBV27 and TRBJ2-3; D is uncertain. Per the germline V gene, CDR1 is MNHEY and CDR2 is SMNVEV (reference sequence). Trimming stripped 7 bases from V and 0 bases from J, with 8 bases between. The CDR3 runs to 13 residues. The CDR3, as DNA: TGTGCCAGCACCTTCCTAAGCACAGATACGCAGTATTTT. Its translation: CASTFLSTDTQYF.